The clone carrying this TCR beta chain was picked up one time. The data stem from a study of blood T cell repertoires in COVID-19. V was clipped by 2 bases and J by 1 base; unmatched bases: 7. CDR1 is LNHDA and CDR2 is SQIVND in the germline V gene (reference sequence). The CDR3 spans 16 residues. Repertoires were generated with immunoSEQ multiplex PCR, while TCRdb's copy carries only in-frame clones and drops some. In the table there are more than 300,000 clones, roughly 90% of which are singletons. What was sequenced was peripheral blood. This receptor was taken from a man younger than 35 who had recovered from COVID-19. The chain uses TRBV19 and TRBJ2-5; the match to TRBD1 covers 7 bases. The CDR3, as DNA: TGTGCCAGTAGTATAAGGGACAGTTCTGTCCAAGAGACCCAGTACTTC. It encodes CASSIRDSSVQETQYF.